The present TCR beta chain was sequenced within a study of graft-versus-host responses after intestinal transplantation. Study-level background: In this cohort, recipients had multivisceral, liver-intestinal, or isolated intestinal transplants. Uniformly, recipients were administered anti-thymocyte globulin induction with subsequent tacrolimus and steroids for approximately 3 years. Points from the study as a whole: Peak GvH clone levels in circulation were associated with early post-transplant HvG declines. GvH clones were found in recipient marrow; some appeared first in ileum or blood.

The CDR3 loop spans 16 amino acids. Germline V gene sequence: CDR1 SEHNR, CDR2 FQNEAQ (reference sequence). Trimming removed 5 bases from V and 1 base from J, with 14 bases in between. Concerning this clone: The antigen is unknown.

Measured with immunoSEQ multiplex PCR; TCRdb has only the in-frame clones, and not every one. The sample includes 150,000 or so clones, around nine tenths of them seen just once. The sequence was collected from a human donor who received an intestinal transplant. This sequence joins TRBV7-9 and TRBJ2-2; maybe TRBD1 (6 bases). Sequenced material: unstimulated CD4+ T cells sorted from spleen or lymph node cells, taken before intestinal transplant. CDR3 in DNA: TGTGCCAGCAGCGACTCCGGGACACTGAACACCGGGGAGCTGTTTTTT. This sequence encodes CASSDSGTLNTGELFF.